This T cell receptor beta chain was documented in a study of Graves' ophthalmopathy and Graves' hyperthyroidism. This clonotype was observed many times. Researchers took RNA transcripts and amplified TCR beta CDR3 regions from them. The first round was an RT-PCR with HTBI primers, and the second round was a multiplex PCR. MiXCR, run by TCRdb on the multiplex PCR reads, gives a single entry per CDR3 protein. The sample has 350,000 or so distinct CDR3 sequences, about a sixth seen once; the top ten hold approximately 13%. Germline V gene sequence: CDR1 MNHNS, CDR2 SASEGT. Losses at the gene ends were 6 bases for V and 5 bases for J; bases not matched to a gene: 11. The CDR3 contains 15 residues.

This clonotype was sampled from an adult man with Graves' ophthalmopathy. Sequences were obtained from peripheral blood. The chain combines TRBV6-1 with TRBJ1-1; 8 bases are a match to TRBD1. The CDR3 here is CASSPRGPLITEAFF. Written as DNA, the CDR3 is TGTGCCAGCAGCCCCAGGGGGCCGTTGATTACTGAAGCTTTCTTT.